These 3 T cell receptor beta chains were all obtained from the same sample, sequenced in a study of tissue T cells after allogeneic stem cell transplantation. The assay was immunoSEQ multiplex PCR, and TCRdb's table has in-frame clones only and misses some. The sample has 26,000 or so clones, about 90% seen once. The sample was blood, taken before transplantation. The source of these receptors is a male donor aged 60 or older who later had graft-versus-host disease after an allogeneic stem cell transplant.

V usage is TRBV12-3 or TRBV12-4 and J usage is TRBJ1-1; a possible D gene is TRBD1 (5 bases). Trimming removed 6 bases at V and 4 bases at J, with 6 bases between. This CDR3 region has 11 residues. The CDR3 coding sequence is TGTGCCAGCAGAAGGGGCACTGAAGCTTTCTTT. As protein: CASRRGTEAFF.

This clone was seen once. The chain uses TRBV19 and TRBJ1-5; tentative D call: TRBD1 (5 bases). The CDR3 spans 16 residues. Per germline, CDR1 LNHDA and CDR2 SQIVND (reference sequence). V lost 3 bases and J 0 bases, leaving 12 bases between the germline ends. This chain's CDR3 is CASSIRAGDSNQPQHF. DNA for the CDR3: TGTGCCAGTAGTATCCGGGCGGGGGATAGCAATCAGCCCCAGCATTTT. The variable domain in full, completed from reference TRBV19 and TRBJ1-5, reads DGGITQSPKYLFRKEGQNVTLSCEQNLNHDAMYWYRQDPGQGLRLIYYSQIVNDFQKGDIAEGYSVSREKKESFPLTVTSAQKNPTAFYLCASSIRAGDSNQPQHFGDGTRLSIL.

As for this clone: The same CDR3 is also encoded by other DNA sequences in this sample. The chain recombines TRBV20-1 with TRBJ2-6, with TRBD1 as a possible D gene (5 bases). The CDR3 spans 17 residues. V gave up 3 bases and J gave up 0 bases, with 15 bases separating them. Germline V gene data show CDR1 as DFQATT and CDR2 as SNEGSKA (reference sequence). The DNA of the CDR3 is TGCAGTGCTAGTGTTGGGGCAGCTAGCTCTGGGGCCAACGTCCTGACTTTC. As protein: CSASVGAASSGANVLTF.